Here is one T cell receptor beta chain with its context. Its antigen is unknown. PCR involved 60 Vbeta and 13 Jbeta primers. TCRdb keeps only in-frame clones here, not all; method: immunoSEQ multiplex PCR. The table records around 200,000 clones, around three quarters of them present only once. This entry belongs to a study of cytomegalovirus exposure and HLA in healthy donors. General observations from the study: The authors later found most CMV-associated TCR beta chains appeared HLA-restricted. Donors were assumed by presence/absence analyses to have roughly uniform sequencing depth.

V was clipped by 0 bases and J by 8 bases, with 13 bases between them. Germline values: CDR1 LGHNA, CDR2 YSLEER. CDR3 length: 15 residues. Sequenced input: PBMCs. The V call is TRBV4-3, the J call TRBJ1-4; perhaps TRBD1 as D (5 bases). This clonotype originated in a woman aged 25 to 39 in good health and CMV-seropositive. The CDR3 region has the DNA TGCGCCAGCAGCCAAGAAAGGGACTTAGAAGAAAAACTGTTTTTT. Encoded protein: CASSQERDLEEKLFF.